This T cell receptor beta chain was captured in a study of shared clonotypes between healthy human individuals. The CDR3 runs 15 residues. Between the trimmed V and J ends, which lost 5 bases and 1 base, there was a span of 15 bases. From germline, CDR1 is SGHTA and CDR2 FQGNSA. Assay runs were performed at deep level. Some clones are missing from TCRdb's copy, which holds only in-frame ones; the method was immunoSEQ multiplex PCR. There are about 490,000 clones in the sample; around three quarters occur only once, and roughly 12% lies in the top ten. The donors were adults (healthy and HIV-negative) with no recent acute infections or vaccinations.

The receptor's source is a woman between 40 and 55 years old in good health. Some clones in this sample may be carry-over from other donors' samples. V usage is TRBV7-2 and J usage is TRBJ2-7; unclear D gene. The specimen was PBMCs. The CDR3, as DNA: TGTGCCAGCAGCCAAGAAGGAGATGTATCCTACGAGCAGTACTTC. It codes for CASSQEGDVSYEQYF.